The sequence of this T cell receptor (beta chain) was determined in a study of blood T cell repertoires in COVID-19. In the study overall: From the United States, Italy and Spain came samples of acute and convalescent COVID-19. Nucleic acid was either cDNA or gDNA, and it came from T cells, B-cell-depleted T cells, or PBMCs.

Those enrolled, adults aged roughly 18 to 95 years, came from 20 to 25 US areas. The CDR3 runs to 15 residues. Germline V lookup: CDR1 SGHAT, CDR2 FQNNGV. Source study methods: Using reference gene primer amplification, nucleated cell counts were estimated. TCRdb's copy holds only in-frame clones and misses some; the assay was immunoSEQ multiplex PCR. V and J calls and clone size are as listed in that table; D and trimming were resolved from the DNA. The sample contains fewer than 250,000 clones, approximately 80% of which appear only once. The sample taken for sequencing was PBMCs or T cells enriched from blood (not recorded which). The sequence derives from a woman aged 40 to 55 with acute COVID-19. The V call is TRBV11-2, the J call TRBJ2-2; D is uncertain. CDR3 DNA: TGTGCAGTCTCTTCGGTGACGGGGAACACCGGGGAGCTGTTTTTT. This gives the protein CAVSSVTGNTGELFF.